The 20 T cell receptor beta chains presented below share a single source sample, sequenced in a study of CD4 and CD8 cells across lung adenocarcinoma regions. TCRdb re-analysed the PCR reads in MiXCR, keeping a single row per CDR3 protein. In the table there are about 25,000 distinct CDR3 sequences, 52% of which are singletons. The sample consisted of CD4+ T cells from the center of a lung tumor. Source of these receptors: a male donor with lung adenocarcinoma. The CD4 and CD8 labels of this study may be unreliable.

This clonotype occurred many times. The chain recombines TRBV12-3 or TRBV12-4 with TRBJ2-3, with 14 bases lining up with TRBD2. Unmatched junction bases numbered 4, after V lost 5 bases and J lost 0 bases. The CDR3 length is 17 residues. The CDR3 spells CASSGTSGSGSTDTQYF. The DNA for the CDR3 is TGTGCCAGCAGTGGGACTAGCGGGAGTGGTAGCACAGATACGCAGTATTTT.

The CDR3 is CASALDRGGYEQYV. The CDR3 DNA is TGCGCCAGCGCTCTGGACAGGGGTGGCTACGAGCAGTACGTC. The chain recombines TRBV10-2 with TRBJ2-5, with 9 bases that match TRBD1. The DNA end is a closer match to TRBJ2-7, so the J assignment may be wrong. Germline values: CDR1 WSHSY, CDR2 SAAADI. There are 14 residues in the CDR3.

This clonotype is a singleton in its sample. The V gene is TRBV7-8, the J gene TRBJ2-5; D is unresolved. Trimming took off 0 bases at V and 11 bases at J, with 13 bases between the two ends. Germline V lookup: CDR1 SGHVS, CDR2 FQNEAQ. The CDR3 sequence is 13 residues long. The CDR3 DNA reads TGTGCCAGCAGCTTAGCGGAGTTCAATGAGCAGTACTTC. Translating gives CASSLAEFNEQYF.

This clonotype has more than one count but fewer than ten. This chain links TRBV3-1 with TRBJ2-6; no clear D. Trimming left V 3 bases short and J 1 base short, with 10 bases between. Per germline, CDR1 LGHDT and CDR2 YNNKEL (reference sequence). The CDR3 runs 16 residues. The CDR3 region is CASSHGRVSGANVLTF. CDR3 in DNA: TGTGCCAGCAGCCATGGCCGGGTATCTGGGGCCAACGTCCTGACTTTC.

The chain joins TRBV12-3 or TRBV12-4 to TRBJ2-3; 9 bases line up with TRBD2. Unmatched junction bases numbered 9, after V lost 5 bases and J lost 0 bases. This CDR3 is built from 17 residues. The CDR3 bases are TGTGCCAGCAGTGGGGGTAGCGGGGGTCGTAGCACAGATACGCAGTATTTT. Protein product: CASSGGSGGRSTDTQYF.

A few counts support this clonotype. Here the CDR3 reads CSARSPQGVGTDTQYF. The CDR3 nucleotides read TGCAGTGCTAGATCTCCCCAGGGGGTTGGCACAGATACGCAGTATTTT. The V gene is TRBV20-1, the J gene TRBJ2-3; 7 nucleotides line up with TRBD1. V was pared by 2 bases and J by 1 base, with 9 bases of the junction left unmatched. The CDR3 length is 16 residues. Germline V gene data show CDR1 as DFQATT and CDR2 as SNEGSKA (reference sequence).

This clonotype was seen only once. CDR3 region: CARRLQAGIPGTLFF. For the CDR3, the DNA is TGTGCCAGGAGACTCCAGGCTGGAATTCCCGGGACGCTGTTTTTT. The chain recombines TRBV6-1 with TRBJ2-2; TRBD1 or TRBD2 may be the D gene (5 bases each). The CDR3 has 15 amino acids. V lost 9 bases, J lost 13 bases, and 27 bases lay in between. CDR1 MNHNS and CDR2 SASEGT come from the germline V gene.

This clonotype was recorded at least ten times. The chain carries TRBV4-1 and TRBJ2-1; TRBD2 matches 9 bases. Germline CDR1 is MGHRA and CDR2 is YSYEKL. This CDR3 has 15 amino acids. V trimming: 2 bases; J trimming: 8 bases; junction bases outside the gene matches: 7. The CDR3 loop is CASSQRTSDLHEQFF. The CDR3, as DNA: TGCGCCAGCAGCCAACGGACTAGCGATTTGCATGAGCAGTTCTTC.

The CDR3 nucleotides are TGTGCCAGCAGACTCCAGGCCGGAAGCACCGGTGCGCAGTTTTTT. It is translated as CASRLQAGSTGAQFF. V usage is TRBV6-1 and J usage is TRBJ2-2; D gene ambiguous. CDR1 is MNHNS, CDR2 SASEGT, per germline. There are 15 residues in the CDR3. Trimming pared 6 bases from V and 16 bases from J, leaving 27 bases between.

CDR3 DNA sequence: TGTGCCAGCAGCTTGGGGGGACAGGGCTACAATGAGCAGTTCTTC. It translates to CASSLGGQGYNEQFF. The rearrangement uses TRBV7-6 and TRBJ2-1, with TRBD1 matching 9 bases. The CDR3 is made up of 15 amino acids. Unmatched junction bases numbered 3, after V lost 3 bases and J lost 3 bases. Germline V gives CDR1 SGHVS, CDR2 FNYEAQ.

To note about this clonotype: A read error is likely, as this CDR3 ends without the conserved phenylalanine or tryptophan. V gene TRBV6-5 combines with J gene TRBJ2-5, with TRBD1 matching 9 bases. The germline V gene has CDR1 MNHEY and CDR2 SVGAGI. The CDR3 is 15 amino acids. The CDR3 region has the DNA TGTGCCAGCAGTTCCTACGACAGGGGGGGAGAGTCCCAGTACTCG. Its translation is CASSSYDRGGESQYS.

This clonotype has a single count. V usage is TRBV6-1 and J usage is TRBJ2-5; possible D gene TRBD2, 6 bases. Trimming removed 8 bases at V and 11 bases at J, with 30 bases between. Germline CDR1 reads MNHNS; CDR2 reads SASEGT. The CDR3 is 16 amino acids. The CDR3 spells CASGEAAGRDQDTQYF. Here the CDR3 DNA reads TGTGCCAGCGGGGAGGCCGCGGGCCGGGACCAAGATACGCAGTACTTC.

The V gene is TRBV27, the J gene TRBJ2-5; 10 bases agree with TRBD1. The CDR3 loop spans 16 amino acids. The V gene end was trimmed by 4 bases and the J gene end by 5 bases; junction bases not matched to a gene: 10. The germline V gene has CDR1 MNHEY and CDR2 SMNVEV (reference sequence). The CDR3 nucleotides are TGTGCCAGCAGTTCGCACTACGGGACAGGGGAGGAGACCCAGTACTTC. This translates into CASSSHYGTGEETQYF.

The chain links TRBV6-1 to TRBJ2-2; weak D call: TRBD2 (6 bases). The J call may not be correct, given that the DNA end is closer to TRBJ2-3. The V gene's germline CDR1 is MNHNS and CDR2 SASEGT. CDR3 length equals 15 residues. The CDR3 loop is CARGLQAVIPGAQYF. The CDR3 DNA sequence: TGTGCCCGGGGACTCCAGGCTGTGATTCCCGGGGCGCAGTATTTT.

J is TRBJ2-5 and V is TRBV10-2, with D perhaps matching TRBD1 or TRBD2 (6 bases each). The J call may be in error: the DNA end matches TRBJ2-3 better. CDR3 length: 16 amino acids. Germline V gene sequence: CDR1 WSHSY, CDR2 SAAADI. The CDR3 loop is CASRGLGGRGQETQYF. CDR3 DNA: TGCGCCAGCAGGGGTCTCGGGGGCCGTGGCCAAGAGACCCAGTATTTT.

This clonotype was seen once. A read error may account for a junction end that differs from germline. This chain joins TRBV27 and TRBJ2-2; TRBD1 aligns across 7 bases. Germline V gives CDR1 MNHEY, CDR2 SMNVEV (reference sequence). The CDR3 is 16 amino acids. CDR3 amino acids: CASNTFRTVSTGALFF. The DNA for the CDR3 is TGTGCCAGCAATACTTTTCGGACAGTGAGCACAGGGGCGCTGTTTTTT.

On this clonotype: The junction and the germline gene differ at one end; a read error may be behind it. The chain carries TRBV6-1 and TRBJ1-1; D uncertain. The CDR3 has 13 residues. Germline-derived CDR1 and CDR2 are MNHNS and SASEGT. CDR3: CASSFGGNTEAFF. The CDR3 nucleotides are TGTGCCAGCAGCTTCGGTGGGAACACTGAAGCTTTCTTC.

A word on this clonotype: A much larger clone sits a single nucleotide away, making a read error possible. The rearrangement links TRBV6-1 to TRBJ2-5, with TRBD2 matching 10 bases. V was clipped by 2 bases and J by 6 bases; unmatched bases: 6. The CDR3 has 15 residues. From germline, CDR1 is MNHNS and CDR2 SASEGT. CDR3: CASSEMASGRKTQYF. CDR3 DNA sequence: TGTGCCAGCAGTGAAATGGCTAGCGGGAGAAAGACCCAGTACTTC.

The chain employs TRBV6-9 and TRBJ2-3; D remains unclear. The CDR3 has 14 residues. From germline, CDR1 is MNHGY and CDR2 SVAAGI. CDR3 loop: CAGRQAVRTDTQYF. In nucleotides, the CDR3 is TGTGCGGGCCGCCAGGCTGTGAGGACAGATACGCAGTATTTT.

V usage is TRBV6-1 and J usage is TRBJ2-1; no definite D call. With 5 bases removed from V and 4 bases from J, the gap between germline ends came to 15 bases. The CDR3 is 15 residues long. CDR1 is MNHNS, CDR2 SASEGT, per germline. The CDR3 coding sequence is TGTGCCAGCAGTCGCGCCGGGCCCGGGTACAATGAGCAGTTCTTC. Protein sequence: CASSRAGPGYNEQFF.